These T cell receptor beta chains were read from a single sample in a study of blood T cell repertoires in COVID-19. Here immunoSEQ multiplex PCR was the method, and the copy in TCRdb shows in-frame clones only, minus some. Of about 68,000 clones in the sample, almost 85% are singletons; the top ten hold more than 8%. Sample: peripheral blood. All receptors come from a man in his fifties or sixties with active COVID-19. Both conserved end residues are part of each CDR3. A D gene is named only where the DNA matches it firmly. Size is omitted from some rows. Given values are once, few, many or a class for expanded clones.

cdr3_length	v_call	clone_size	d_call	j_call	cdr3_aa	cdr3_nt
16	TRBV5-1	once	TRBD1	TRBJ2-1	CASSWQRGTGINEQFF	TGCGCCAGCAGCTGGCAAAGAGGGACAGGGATCAATGAGCAGTTCTTC
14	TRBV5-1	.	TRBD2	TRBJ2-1	CASSTSGDYNEQFF	TGCGCCAGCAGTACTAGCGGGGACTACAATGAGCAGTTCTTC
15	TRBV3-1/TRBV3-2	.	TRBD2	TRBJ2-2	CASSPTAGADGELFF	TGTGCCAGCAGCCCTACAGCGGGAGCTGACGGGGAGCTGTTTTTT
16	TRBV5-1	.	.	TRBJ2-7	CASSPGSRGNSYEQYF	TGCGCCAGCAGCCCCGGGTCGCGGGGCAACTCCTACGAGCAGTACTTC
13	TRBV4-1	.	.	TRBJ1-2	CASSQPSVYGYTF	TGCGCCAGCAGCCAACCGTCCGTCTATGGCTACACCTTC
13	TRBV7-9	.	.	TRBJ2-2	CASSLLNTGELFF	TGTGCCAGCAGCTTACTTAACACCGGGGAGCTGTTTTTT
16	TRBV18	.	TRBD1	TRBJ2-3	CASSPTGGRGADTQYF	TGTGCCAGCTCACCTACAGGGGGTCGGGGCGCAGATACGCAGTATTTT
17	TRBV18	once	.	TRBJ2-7	CASSPSVPGPRSYEQYF	TGTGCCAGCTCACCTTCTGTCCCCGGTCCTAGGTCCTACGAGCAGTACTTC
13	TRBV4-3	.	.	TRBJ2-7	CASSQDPSPQQYF	TGCGCCAGCAGCCAAGATCCCAGTCCACAGCAGTACTTC
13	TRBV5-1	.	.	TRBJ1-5	CASSLSGSQPQHF	TGCGCCAGCAGCCTTTCAGGGTCTCAGCCCCAGCATTTT
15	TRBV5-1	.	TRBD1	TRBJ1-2	CASSLKGGIDYGYTF	TGCGCCAGCAGCTTGAAAGGGGGCATCGACTATGGCTACACCTTC
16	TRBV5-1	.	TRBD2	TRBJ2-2	CASSGLAGGSTGELFF	TGCGCCAGCAGCGGACTAGCGGGAGGGTCGACCGGGGAGCTGTTTTTT
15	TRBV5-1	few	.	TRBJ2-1	CASSLVPGHSNEQFF	TGCGCCAGCAGCTTGGTTCCAGGGCACTCCAATGAGCAGTTCTTC
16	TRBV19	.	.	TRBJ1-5	CASSISSGYSNQPQHF	TGTGCCAGTAGTATTAGTTCAGGCTATAGCAATCAGCCCCAGCATTTT
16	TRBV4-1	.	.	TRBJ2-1	CASSQEEGVIHNEQFF	TGCGCCAGCAGCCAAGAAGAGGGGGTTATCCACAATGAGCAGTTCTTC
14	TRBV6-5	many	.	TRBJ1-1	CASSPRSTSTEAFF	TGTGCCAGCAGTCCGCGAAGTACTTCCACTGAAGCTTTCTTT
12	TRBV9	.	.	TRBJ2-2	CASSPYTGELFF	TGTGCCAGCAGCCCGTACACCGGGGAGCTGTTTTTT
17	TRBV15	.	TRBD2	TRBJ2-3	CATSRDGRGRTSDTQYF	TGTGCCACCAGCAGAGACGGGCGCGGGAGGACTTCAGATACGCAGTATTTT
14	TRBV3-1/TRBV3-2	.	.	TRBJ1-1	CASSRRQAGTEAFF	TGTGCCAGCAGCCGCCGACAGGCCGGGACTGAAGCTTTCTTT
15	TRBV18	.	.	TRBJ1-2	CASSRQSGFDYGYTF	TGTGCCAGCTCACGCCAGTCAGGGTTCGACTATGGCTACACCTTC
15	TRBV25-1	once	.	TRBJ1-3	CASGDSRSSGNTIYF	TGTGCCAGCGGAGACAGCCGTAGCTCTGGAAACACCATATATTTT
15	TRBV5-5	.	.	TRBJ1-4	CASSLLVSTNEKLFF	TGTGCCAGCAGCTTATTAGTATCAACTAATGAAAAACTGTTTTTT
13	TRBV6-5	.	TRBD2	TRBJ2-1	CASSAGGSHEQFF	TGTGCCAGCAGCGCGGGAGGTTCTCATGAGCAGTTCTTC
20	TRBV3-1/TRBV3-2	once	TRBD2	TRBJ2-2	CASSRAGETSGFVWTGELFF	TGTGCCAGCAGCCGGGCGGGAGAGACTAGCGGCTTTGTTTGGACCGGGGAGCTGTTTTTT
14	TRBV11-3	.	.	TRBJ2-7	CASSSGDSAYEQYF	TGTGCCAGCAGCTCGGGGGACTCCGCCTACGAGCAGTACTTC
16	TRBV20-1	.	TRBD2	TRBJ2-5	CSASPPLAAVQETQYF	TGCAGTGCTAGTCCACCACTAGCGGCTGTCCAAGAGACCCAGTACTTC
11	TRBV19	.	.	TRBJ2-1	CASSMGHEQFF	TGTGCCAGTAGTATGGGGCATGAGCAGTTCTTC
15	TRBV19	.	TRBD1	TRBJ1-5	CASSIVGGGSQPQHF	TGTGCCAGTAGTATAGTAGGAGGGGGCAGTCAGCCCCAGCATTTT
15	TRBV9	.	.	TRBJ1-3	CASDMTASSGNTIYF	TGTGCCAGCGATATGACTGCTAGCTCTGGAAACACCATATATTTT
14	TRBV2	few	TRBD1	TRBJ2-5	CASRGQGVGETQYF	TGTGCCAGCAGAGGACAGGGGGTGGGAGAGACCCAGTACTTC
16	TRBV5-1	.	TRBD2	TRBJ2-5	CASSLAGASGQETQYF	TGCGCCAGCAGCTTGGCCGGGGCTAGCGGCCAAGAGACCCAGTACTTC
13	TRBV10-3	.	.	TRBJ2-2	CAIMGHKDGQLFF	TGTGCCATCATGGGCCACAAAGATGGGCAGCTGTTTTTT
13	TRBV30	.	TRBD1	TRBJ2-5	CAWNRGLQETQYF	TGTGCCTGGAACAGGGGATTACAAGAGACCCAGTACTTC
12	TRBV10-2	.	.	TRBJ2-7	CASSLEVYEQYF	TGCGCCAGCAGTTTAGAGGTCTACGAGCAGTACTTC
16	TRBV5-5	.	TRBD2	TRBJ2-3	CASSFLLAGGTDTQYF	TGTGCCAGCAGCTTCTTACTAGCGGGGGGCACAGATACGCAGTATTTT
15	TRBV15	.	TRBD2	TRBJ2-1	CATSSGGATYNEQFF	TGTGCCACCAGCAGCGGGGGGGCAACTTACAATGAGCAGTTCTTC
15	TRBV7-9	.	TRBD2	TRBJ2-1	CASSLGIVGRDEQFF	TGTGCCAGCAGCTTAGGTATTGTGGGGAGGGATGAGCAGTTCTTC
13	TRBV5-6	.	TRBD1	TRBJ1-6	CASTYTGVSPLHF	TGTGCCAGCACCTATACAGGGGTGTCACCCCTCCACTTT
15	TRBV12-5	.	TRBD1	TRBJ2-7	CASGLGPGTGYEQYF	TGTGCTAGTGGTTTGGGTCCCGGGACAGGCTACGAGCAGTACTTC
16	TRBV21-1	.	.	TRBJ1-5	CASSIQDRGFGQPQHF	TGTGCCAGCAGCATACAGGACAGGGGGTTTGGTCAGCCCCAGCATTTT
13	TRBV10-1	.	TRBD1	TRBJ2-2	CARRDRGTGELFF	TGCGCCCGCCGGGACAGGGGCACCGGGGAGCTGTTTTTT
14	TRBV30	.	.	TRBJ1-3	CAWRGPGTGNTIYF	TGTGCCTGGAGAGGACCGGGGACTGGAAACACCATATATTTT
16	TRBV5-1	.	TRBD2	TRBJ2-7	CASSLDGRASDYEQYF	TGCGCCAGCAGCTTGGACGGGAGGGCCTCGGACTACGAGCAGTACTTC
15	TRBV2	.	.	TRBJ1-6	CASSEAQNINSPLHF	TGTGCCAGCAGTGAAGCACAGAATATAAATTCACCCCTCCACTTT
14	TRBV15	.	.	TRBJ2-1	CATSKDARGDEQFF	TGTGCCACCAGCAAAGATGCGCGGGGTGATGAGCAGTTCTTC
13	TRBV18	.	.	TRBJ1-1	CASSPPEITEAFF	TGTGCCAGCTCACCCCCGGAGATCACTGAAGCTTTCTTT
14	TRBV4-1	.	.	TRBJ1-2	CASSRIQGWGGYTF	TGCGCCAGCAGCCGAATACAGGGTTGGGGTGGCTACACCTTC
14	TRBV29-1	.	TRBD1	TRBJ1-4	CSVQRDRVNEKLFF	TGCAGCGTCCAACGGGACAGGGTCAATGAAAAACTGTTTTTT
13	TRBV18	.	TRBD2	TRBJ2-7	CASSPGLSYEQYF	TGTGCCAGCTCACCGGGACTATCCTACGAGCAGTACTTC
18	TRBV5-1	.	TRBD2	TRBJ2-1	CASSLIPLGAGGYNEQFF	TGCGCCAGCAGCTTGATTCCCCTCGGAGCGGGGGGGTACAATGAGCAGTTCTTC
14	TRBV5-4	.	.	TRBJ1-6	CASSPGQPNSPLHF	TGTGCCAGCAGCCCAGGACAGCCTAATTCACCCCTCCACTTT
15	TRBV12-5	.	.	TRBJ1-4	CASGLISQGGEKLFF	TGTGCTAGTGGTTTGATATCACAAGGGGGTGAAAAACTGTTTTTT
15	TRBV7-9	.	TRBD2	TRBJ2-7	CASSQPGLPSYEQYF	TGTGCCAGCAGCCAGCCGGGACTACCCTCCTACGAGCAGTACTTC
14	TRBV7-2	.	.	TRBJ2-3	CASSSGGPPDTQYF	TGTGCCAGCAGCTCCGGAGGGCCCCCAGATACGCAGTATTTT
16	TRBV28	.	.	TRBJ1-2	CASSPARGTGTYGYTF	TGTGCCAGCAGTCCCGCCCGGGGAACTGGGACATATGGCTACACCTTC